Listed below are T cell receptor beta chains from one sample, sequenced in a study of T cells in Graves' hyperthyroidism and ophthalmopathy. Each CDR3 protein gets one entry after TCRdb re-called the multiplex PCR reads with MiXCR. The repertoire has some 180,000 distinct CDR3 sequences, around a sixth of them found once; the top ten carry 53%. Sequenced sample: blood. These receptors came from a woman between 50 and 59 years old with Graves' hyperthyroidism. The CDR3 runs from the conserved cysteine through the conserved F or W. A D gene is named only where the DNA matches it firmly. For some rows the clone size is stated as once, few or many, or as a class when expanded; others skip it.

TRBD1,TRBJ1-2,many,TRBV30,CARGTEENYGYTF,TGTGCCAGGGGGACAGAAGAAAACTATGGCTACACCTTC
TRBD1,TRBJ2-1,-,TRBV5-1,CASSPVQGVGEQFF,TGCGCCAGCAGCCCGGTACAGGGGGTAGGTGAGCAGTTCTTC
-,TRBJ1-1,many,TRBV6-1,CASTVQGAKTEAFF,TGTGCCAGCACCGTACAGGGAGCTAAGACTGAAGCTTTCTTT
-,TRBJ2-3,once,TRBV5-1,CASSFSESTDTQYF,TGCGCCAGCAGCTTTAGCGAAAGCACAGATACGCAGTATTTT
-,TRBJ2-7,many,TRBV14,CASSQGAAEQYF,TGTGCCAGCAGCCAAGGGGCTGCGGAGCAGTACTTC
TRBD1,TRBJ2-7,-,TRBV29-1,CSVWAGGPYEQYF,TGCAGCGTTTGGGCAGGGGGTCCCTACGAGCAGTACTTC
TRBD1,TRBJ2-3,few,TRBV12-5,CASGEGQGAVSDTQYF,TGTGCTAGTGGTGAAGGGCAGGGGGCTGTATCGGATACGCAGTATTTT
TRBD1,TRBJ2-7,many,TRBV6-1,CASSQTGGSYEQYF,TGTGCCAGCAGTCAAACAGGGGGCTCCTACGAGCAGTACTTC
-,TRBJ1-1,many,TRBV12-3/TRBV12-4,CASSHPDRPNTEAFF,TGTGCCAGCAGTCATCCGGACCGACCGAACACTGAAGCTTTCTTT
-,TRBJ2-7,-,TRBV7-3,CASSRSSYNEQYF,TGTGCCAGCAGCCGGAGCTCCTACAATGAGCAGTACTTC
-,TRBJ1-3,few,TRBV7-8,CASSSTAREQYGNTIYF,TGTGCCAGCAGCTCGACGGCCCGGGAACAATACGGAAACACCATATATTTT
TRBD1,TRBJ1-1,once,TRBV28,CASSDPGATGVTEAFF,TGTGCCAGCAGTGACCCAGGCGCGACAGGGGTCACTGAAGCTTTCTTT
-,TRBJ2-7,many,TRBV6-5,CASSYWAGPYEQYF,TGTGCCAGCAGTTACTGGGCGGGACCCTACGAGCAGTACTTC
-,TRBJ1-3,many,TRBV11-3,CASSPAGNTIYF,TGTGCCAGCAGCCCGGCCGGAAACACCATATATTTT
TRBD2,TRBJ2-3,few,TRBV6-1,CASGEGRTDTQYF,TGTGCCAGCGGGGAGGGACGCACAGATACGCAGTATTTT
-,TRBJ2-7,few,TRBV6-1,CASSRDLPYEQYF,TGTGCCAGCAGCCGGGACTTACCCTACGAGCAGTACTTC
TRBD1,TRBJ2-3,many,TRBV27,CASKDRDRWDTDTQYF,TGTGCCAGCAAAGACAGGGATCGGTGGGACACAGATACGCAGTATTTT
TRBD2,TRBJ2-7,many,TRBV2,CAIGTSGTGGYEQYF,TGTGCCATCGGGACTAGCGGGACGGGGGGCTACGAGCAGTACTTC
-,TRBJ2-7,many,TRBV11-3,CASSLGVAGLHGYEQYF,TGTGCCAGCAGCTTAGGGGTCGCGGGACTCCATGGCTACGAGCAGTACTTC
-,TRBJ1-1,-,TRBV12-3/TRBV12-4,CASSLRLIRNTEAFF,TGTGCCAGCAGTTTAAGGCTGATAAGGAACACTGAAGCTTTCTTT
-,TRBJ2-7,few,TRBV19,CASSGPGTYEQYF,TGTGCCAGTTCCGGGCCAGGGACCTACGAGCAGTACTTC
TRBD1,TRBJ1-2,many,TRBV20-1,CSARGQTEMYTF,TGCAGTGCTAGGGGACAGACAGAAATGTACACCTTC
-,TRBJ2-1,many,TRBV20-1,CSARGPAGGVNEQFF,TGCAGTGCTAGAGGCCCAGCAGGTGGGGTCAATGAGCAGTTCTTC
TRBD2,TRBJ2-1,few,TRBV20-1,CSARAGGSGRSPYNEQFF,TGCAGTGCTAGAGCGGGAGGTAGCGGGAGGAGTCCCTACAATGAGCAGTTCTTC
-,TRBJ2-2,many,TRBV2,CASVYGSAGTGELFF,TGTGCCAGCGTATATGGCAGCGCGGGCACCGGGGAGCTGTTTTTT
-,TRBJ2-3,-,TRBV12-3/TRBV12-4,CASGGRLFTDTQYF,TGTGCCAGCGGCGGCAGGTTATTCACAGATACGCAGTATTTT
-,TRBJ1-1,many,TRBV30,CAWSVTSMNTEAFF,TGTGCCTGGAGTGTAACCAGTATGAACACTGAAGCTTTCTTT
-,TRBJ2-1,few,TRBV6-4,CASGPGGLDEQFF,TGTGCCAGCGGACCCGGAGGGTTGGATGAGCAGTTCTTC
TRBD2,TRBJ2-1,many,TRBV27,CASSLFLSGRGHEQFF,TGTGCCAGCAGTTTATTTTTGAGCGGGAGAGGCCATGAGCAGTTCTTC
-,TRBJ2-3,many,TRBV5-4,CASSLAERPQYF,TGTGCCAGCAGCTTGGCCGAGCGACCGCAGTATTTT
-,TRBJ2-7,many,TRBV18,CASSRDVSEQYF,TGTGCCAGCTCCCGGGACGTCTCCGAGCAGTACTTC
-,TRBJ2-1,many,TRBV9,CASSVDSTGEQFF,TGTGCCAGCAGCGTAGACAGCACGGGTGAGCAGTTCTTC
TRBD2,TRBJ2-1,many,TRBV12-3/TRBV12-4,CASSPVAGGPRNEQFF,TGTGCCAGCAGTCCGGTAGCGGGAGGGCCCCGGAATGAGCAGTTCTTC
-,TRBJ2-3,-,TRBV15,CATRRSGRRDTDTQYF,TGTGCCACCAGGCGTTCGGGTAGACGGGACACAGATACGCAGTATTTT
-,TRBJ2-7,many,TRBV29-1,CSVEAAFDEQYF,TGCAGCGTCGAGGCAGCGTTCGACGAGCAGTACTTC
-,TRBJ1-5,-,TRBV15,CAASSSGTSNQPQHF,TGTGCCGCCAGCAGTTCCGGGACAAGCAATCAGCCCCAGCATTTT
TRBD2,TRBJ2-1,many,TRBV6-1,CASSSRRVAGVRNEQFF,TGTGCCAGCAGTTCGAGGAGGGTAGCGGGAGTTCGCAATGAGCAGTTCTTC
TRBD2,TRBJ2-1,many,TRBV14,CASSGEASGYNEQFF,TGTGCCAGCAGTGGTGAGGCTAGCGGCTACAATGAGCAGTTCTTC
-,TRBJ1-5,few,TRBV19,CASSLDTIQPQHF,TGTGCCAGTAGTCTAGACACGATTCAGCCCCAGCATTTT
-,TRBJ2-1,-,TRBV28,CASSLEGGYNEQFF,TGTGCCAGCAGTTTGGAGGGTGGATACAATGAGCAGTTCTTC
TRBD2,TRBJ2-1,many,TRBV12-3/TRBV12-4,CASSLSGRANHEQFF,TGTGCCAGCAGTTTAAGCGGGAGGGCCAACCATGAGCAGTTCTTC
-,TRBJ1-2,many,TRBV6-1,CASSPLPPLSSYYGYTF,TGTGCCAGCAGCCCCCTTCCGCCACTCAGTTCCTACTATGGCTACACCTTC
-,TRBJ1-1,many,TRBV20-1,CSADPDGQNTEAFF,TGCAGTGCTGACCCCGACGGACAGAACACTGAAGCTTTCTTT
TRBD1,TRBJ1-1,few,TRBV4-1,CASSQRDRVGTEAFF,TGCGCCAGCAGCCAACGTGACAGGGTGGGGACTGAAGCTTTCTTT
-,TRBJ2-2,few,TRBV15,CATSSETGELFF,TGTGCCACCAGCAGCGAAACCGGGGAGCTGTTTTTT
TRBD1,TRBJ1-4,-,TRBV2,CASSNRGLEKLFF,TGTGCCAGCAGTAACAGGGGGCTTGAAAAACTGTTTTTT
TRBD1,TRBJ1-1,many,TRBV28,CASKPGTANTEAFF,TGTGCCAGCAAACCCGGGACAGCGAACACTGAAGCTTTCTTT
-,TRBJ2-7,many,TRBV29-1,CSTSGPYEQYF,TGCAGCACCTCAGGGCCTTACGAGCAGTACTTC
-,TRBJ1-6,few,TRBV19,CASADRQGYNSPLHF,TGTGCCAGTGCTGACAGGCAAGGATATAATTCACCCCTCCACTTT
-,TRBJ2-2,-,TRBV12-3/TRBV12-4,CASSFNFGELFF,TGTGCCAGCAGTTTTAATTTCGGGGAGCTGTTTTTT
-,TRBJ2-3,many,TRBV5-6,CASSPDPGGTDTQYF,TGTGCCAGCAGTCCCGATCCAGGGGGCACAGATACGCAGTATTTT
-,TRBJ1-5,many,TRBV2,CASTRQRSPNQPQHF,TGTGCCAGCACCCGCCAACGCTCCCCTAATCAGCCCCAGCATTTT
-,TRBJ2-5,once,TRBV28,CASTRGRQETQYF,TGTGCCAGCACGAGGGGGAGGCAAGAGACCCAGTACTTC
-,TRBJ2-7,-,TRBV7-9,CASSLYPTRTEISYEQYF,TGTGCCAGCAGCTTATACCCTACACGGACAGAAATCTCCTACGAGCAGTACTTC